What follows is one T cell receptor beta chain and its context. Repertoires were generated with immunoSEQ multiplex PCR, while TCRdb's copy carries only in-frame clones and drops some. This table has around 120,000 clones, about 85% appearing once. Germline V gene sequence: CDR1 MNHNY, CDR2 SVGAGI (reference sequence). V lost 5 bases, J lost 6 bases, and 4 bases lay in between. The CDR3 runs 10 residues. The data were obtained in a study of T cell responses to AZD1222 COVID-19 vaccine. The sample in question was peripheral blood, obtained on day 0 of AZD1222 vaccination. The sequence came from an adult in good health. The gene calls are TRBV6-6 and TRBJ1-1; D is undetermined. CDR3: CASSRSEAFF. CDR3 nucleotide sequence: TGTGCCAGCAGTCGATCTGAAGCTTTCTTT.